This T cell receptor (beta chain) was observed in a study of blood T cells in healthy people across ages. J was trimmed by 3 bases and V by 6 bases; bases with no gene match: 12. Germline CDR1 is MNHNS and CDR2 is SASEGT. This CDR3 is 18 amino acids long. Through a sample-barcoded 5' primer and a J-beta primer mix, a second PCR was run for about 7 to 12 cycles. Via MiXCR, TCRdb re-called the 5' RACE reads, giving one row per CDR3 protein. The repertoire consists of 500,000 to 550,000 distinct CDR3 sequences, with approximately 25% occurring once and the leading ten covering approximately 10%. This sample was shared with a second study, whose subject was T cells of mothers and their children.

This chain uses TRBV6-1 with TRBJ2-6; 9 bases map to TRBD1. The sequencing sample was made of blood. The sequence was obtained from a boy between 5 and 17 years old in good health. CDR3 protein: CASSSGTGRWYGANVLTF. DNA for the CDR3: TGTGCCAGCAGCTCCGGGACAGGGAGGTGGTATGGGGCCAACGTCCTGACTTTC.